Presented here are 3 T cell receptor beta chains from one specimen sequenced in a study of blood T cells in healthy people across ages. A sample-barcoded 5' primer and a J-beta primer mix were used in a second PCR of roughly 7 to 11 cycles. TCRdb processed the 5' RACE reads anew with MiXCR; each CDR3 protein has one entry. The data contain about 840,000 distinct CDR3 sequences, under 35% of them singletons. The same specimen was also included in a second study, on T cells of mothers and their children.

The material sequenced was blood. These receptors all come from a woman in her forties in good health.

There are a few counts of this clonotype. The rearrangement joins TRBV14 to TRBJ2-5, with D tentatively TRBD2 (5 bases). V lost 1 base, J lost 7 bases, and 10 bases lay in between. Germline V gene data show CDR1 as SGHDN and CDR2 as FVKESK. The CDR3 length is 13 residues. The CDR3, as DNA: TGTGCCAGCAGCCAAGCGGGGAGATCGACCCAGTACTTC. Protein product: CASSQAGRSTQYF. Looking up the rest from reference TRBV14 and TRBJ2-5 gives the full variable domain: EAGVTQFPSHSVIEKGQTVTLRCDPISGHDNLYWYRRVMGKEIKFLLHFVKESKQDESGMPNNRFLAERTGGTYSTLKVQPAELEDSGVYFCASSQAGRSTQYFGPGTRLLVL.

The V gene is TRBV20-1, the J gene TRBJ1-3, with a weak D call TRBD1 (5 bases). Germline CDR1 DFQATT, CDR2 SNEGSKA (reference sequence). This CDR3 comprises 13 residues. V lost 3 bases and J lost 8, with 14 bases in between. The CDR3, as DNA: TGCAGTGCTAGTAACCAGGGAGGAGACACCATATATTTT. Its translation is CSASNQGGDTIYF.

This CDR3 reads CASRNDPEPPGTEAFF. For the CDR3, the DNA is TGTGCCAGCAGGAACGACCCGGAACCCCCGGGCACTGAAGCTTTCTTT. V gene TRBV6-2 or TRBV6-3 combines with J gene TRBJ1-1; the D is unclear. V was shortened by 6 bases and J by 4 bases, with 21 bases between the two germline ends. In germline, CDR1 is MNHEY, CDR2 SVGEGT. This CDR3 is 16 amino acids long.